This section outlines one T cell receptor beta chain sequence together with its context. This sample is part of a study of blood T cell repertoires in COVID-19. Sequenced by immunoSEQ multiplex PCR; TCRdb stores in-frame clones only, minus some. The table lists about 180,000 clones, 84% of them singletons, with approximately 14% in the top ten. Germline values: CDR1 SGHRS, CDR2 YFSETQ. CDR3 length: 18 amino acids. The V end lost 1 base, the J end lost 2 bases, and 20 bases lay between the germline ends. This TCR came from a man in his fifties who had recovered from COVID-19. The gene calls are TRBV5-1 and TRBJ2-3; the D gene is possibly TRBD1 (6 bases). Sequenced input: PBMCs or T cells enriched from blood (not recorded which). CDR3 bases: TGCGCCAGCAGCTTGAGAAGTGGTGCAGGGGCGTCCACAGATACGCAGTATTTT. This encodes CASSLRSGAGASTDTQYF.